This is a list of T cell receptor beta chains from one sample in a study of blood T cell repertoires in COVID-19. Only in-frame clones appear in the TCRdb table, and some are missing; sequencing was by immunoSEQ multiplex PCR. The sample has around 160,000 clones; about 88% are singletons. The sequenced material came from peripheral blood. The receptors here all came from a woman aged 80 or over with acute or convalescent COVID-19. The conserved cysteine and the conserved F or W are not part of the CDR3 here.

TRBJ2-1	TRBV5-1	ASSPGLGSYNEQF
TRBJ1-3	TRBV28	ASSLNTVSGNTIY
TRBJ2-7	TRBV11-2	ASTQLAGGYEQY
TRBJ2-5	TRBV6-5	ASRRQVAETQY
TRBJ2-1	TRBV12-3/TRBV12-4	ASSFVYNEQF
TRBJ1-6	TRBV19	ASSMGQGLSPLH
TRBJ2-2	TRBV9	ASSVAGANTGELF
TRBJ2-6	TRBV24-1	ATSRAGGSGANVLT
TRBJ1-5	TRBV6-2/TRBV6-3	ASSYANRIGDQPQH
TRBJ1-2	TRBV5-4	ASSFPRSGYT
TRBJ2-1	TRBV15	ATSRMTGRYNEQF
TRBJ2-1	TRBV27	ASSLGGYNEQF
TRBJ1-2	TRBV7-9	ASSDPNRVNYGYT
TRBJ1-4	TRBV6-1	ASSELGHVEKLF
TRBJ2-7	TRBV19	ASGLTGATYEQY
TRBJ2-5	TRBV5-4	ASSLGAGGPFETQY
TRBJ1-4	TRBV3-1/TRBV3-2	ASSPGTLATNEKLF
TRBJ2-7	TRBV19	ASSWTYSYEQY
TRBJ2-7	TRBV27	ASSPGGLQSYEQY
TRBJ1-1	TRBV7-9	ASSEYTGIEAF
TRBJ2-5	TRBV18	ASSPGLAGSKQETQY
TRBJ2-5	TRBV7-2	ASSSQGGQETQY
TRBJ1-5	TRBV7-2	ASSPGTANQPQH